The 13 T cell receptor beta chains below all came from one sample that was sequenced in a study of OX40 agonist ivuxolimab in advanced cancers. The assay was immunoSEQ multiplex PCR, and TCRdb's table has in-frame clones only and misses some. This repertoire shows about 69,000 clones, approximately 90% found once; its top ten account for approximately 0.3%. The source was CD4+ or CD8+ T cells sorted from blood, collected in a trial of the OX40 agonist ivuxolimab. These receptors were taken from an adult with an advanced solid tumor such as melanoma, head and neck, liver or kidney cancer.

To note about this clone: Within the sample, other DNA sequences also encode this same CDR3. This chain connects TRBV5-1 to TRBJ1-2, with D unclear. CDR1 SGHRS and CDR2 YFSETQ come from the germline V gene. The CDR3 length is 17 residues. Between the trimmed V and J ends, which lost 3 bases and 0 bases, there was a span of 18 bases. The CDR3 spells CASSSRRAGPTNYGYTF. The DNA for the CDR3 is TGCGCCAGCAGCTCCCGTCGAGCAGGACCCACTAACTATGGCTACACCTTC.

This chain joins TRBV2 and TRBJ2-2, with 7 bases aligning to TRBD1. V shed 7 bases, J shed 4 bases, and the junction held 9 bases outside the gene matches. The CDR3 totals 15 residues. The germline V gene encodes CDR1 SNHLY and CDR2 FYNNEI. As DNA, the CDR3 is TGTGCCAGCACCAATGACAGGGTTGTCACCGGGGAGCTGTTTTTT. Residues: CASTNDRVVTGELFF.

This rearrangement joins TRBV19 to TRBJ2-4; 9 bases are shared with TRBD2. The CDR3 has 16 residues. V lost 6 bases and J lost 0; bases outside the gene matches: 6. Germline CDR1 reads LNHDA; CDR2 reads SQIVND (reference sequence). CDR3 amino acids: CASSPRLAVAKNIQYF. The CDR3 nucleotides read TGTGCCAGTAGCCCGAGACTAGCGGTAGCCAAAAACATTCAGTACTTC.

The chain links TRBV25-1 to TRBJ2-2; maybe TRBD1 (6 bases). This CDR3 contains 14 residues. V was shortened by 1 base and J by 8 bases, with 11 bases between the two germline ends. CDR1 is MGHDK, CDR2 SYGVNS, per germline. The CDR3 region is CASSEWGPRGELFF. The DNA of the CDR3 is TGTGCCAGCAGTGAATGGGGGCCCCGTGGGGAGCTGTTTTTT.

This rearrangement joins TRBV10-1 to TRBJ1-2, with D possibly being TRBD1 (5 bases). Trimming stripped 3 bases from V and 8 bases from J, with 13 bases between. Germline V gives CDR1 WNHNN, CDR2 SYGVQD (reference sequence). CDR3 length: 13 amino acids. The CDR3 loop reads CASSDRQGGGYTF. As DNA, the CDR3 is TGCGCCAGCAGTGACCGTCAGGGAGGGGGCTACACCTTC.

This chain links TRBV19 with TRBJ2-2, with 9 bases fitting TRBD2. V trimming: 10 bases; J trimming: 4 bases; junction bases outside the gene matches: 4. This CDR3 is 13 amino acids long. Germline CDR1 is LNHDA and CDR2 is SQIVND (reference sequence). The DNA for the CDR3 is TGTGCCACCCGACTAGCGGCCACCGGGGAGCTGTTTTTT. This codes for CATRLAATGELFF. Full variable domain (rest looked up from reference TRBV19 and TRBJ2-2): DGGITQSPKYLFRKEGQNVTLSCEQNLNHDAMYWYRQDPGQGLRLIYYSQIVNDFQKGDIAEGYSVSREKKESFPLTVTSAQKNPTAFYLCATRLAATGELFFGEGSRLTVL.

This sequence joins TRBV5-4 and TRBJ2-1, with TRBD1 as a possible D gene (8 bases). CDR3 length: 15 amino acids. Germline V gives CDR1 SGHNT, CDR2 YYREEE (reference sequence). The V end lost 3 bases, the J end lost 9 bases, and 19 bases lay between the germline ends. CDR3 protein: CASSYYRGGGPEQFF. DNA for the CDR3: TGTGCCAGCAGCTACTACAGGGGGGGCGGACCTGAGCAGTTCTTC.

This clone was recorded once. V usage is TRBV7-8 and J usage is TRBJ1-3; a possible D gene is TRBD1 (5 bases). Germline CDR1 SGHVS, CDR2 FQNEAQ. The CDR3 covers 15 residues. V was clipped by 3 bases and J by 4 bases, with 13 bases between them. The CDR3 DNA follows: TGTGCCAGCAGCTTGGCCGGGGGAACGGGAAACACCATATATTTT. It codes for CASSLAGGTGNTIYF.

The V call is TRBV6-1, the J call TRBJ2-7, with 7 nucleotides matching TRBD1. CDR1 and CDR2 (germline): MNHNS, SASEGT. V trimming: 0 bases; J trimming: 0 bases; junction bases outside the gene matches: 8. The CDR3 loop spans 17 amino acids. CDR3 sequence: CASSEARQGRSSYEQYF. CDR3 in DNA: TGTGCCAGCAGTGAAGCCCGACAGGGCCGAAGCTCCTACGAGCAGTACTTC.

The chain recombines TRBV4-1 with TRBJ2-2, with 9 bases lining up with TRBD1. The CDR3 is made up of 20 amino acids. Trimming took 3 bases from V and 0 from J; bases not matched to a gene: 14. CDR1 and CDR2 (germline): MGHRA, YSYEKL. DNA for the CDR3: TGCGCCAGCAGCCAGCCAAGGTGGGACAGGGTCATTTCGAACACCGGGGAGCTGTTTTTT. Its translation: CASSQPRWDRVISNTGELFF.

The V gene is TRBV4-2, the J gene TRBJ2-3; 9 bases line up with TRBD2. The length of the CDR3 is 17 residues. Germline-derived CDR1 and CDR2 are LGHNA and YNFKEQ. J gave up 0 bases and V 7 bases, and 11 bases lay outside the gene matches. CDR3 amino acids: CASNRRGGRASTDTQYF. CDR3 nucleotides: TGTGCCAGCAATAGGCGGGGCGGGAGGGCAAGCACAGATACGCAGTATTTT.

The gene calls are TRBV7-8 and TRBJ2-6; 9 nucleotides agree with TRBD1. Germline V gene sequence: CDR1 SGHVS, CDR2 FQNEAQ. Germline trimming cut 2 bases from V and 0 bases from J; bases unmatched to any gene: 5. The CDR3 spans 18 residues. CDR3 protein: CASSLRDRAVSGANVLTF. DNA of the CDR3: TGTGCCAGCAGCTTACGGGACAGGGCCGTCTCTGGGGCCAACGTCCTGACTTTC.

This rearrangement joins TRBV27 to TRBJ2-1, with a possible D match to TRBD2 (6 bases). This CDR3 region has 16 residues. Germline CDR1 and CDR2: MNHEY and SMNVEV (reference sequence). Trimming pared 2 bases from V and 8 bases from J, leaving 19 bases between. The CDR3 loop is CASSLESSVFIHEQFF. DNA for the CDR3: TGTGCCAGCAGTTTAGAGTCTAGCGTCTTTATCCATGAGCAGTTCTTC.